Below, 14 T cell receptor beta chains from the same sample are listed, as sequenced in a study of blood T cells in healthy people across ages. Through a sample-barcoded 5' primer and a J-beta primer mix, a second PCR was run for about 6 to 11 cycles. Each CDR3 protein is one row after TCRdb ran MiXCR on the 5' RACE reads. Among just under 900,000 distinct CDR3 sequences listed, under 35% were seen once. The sample taken for sequencing was blood. The source is a woman older than 75 in good health.

As concerns this clonotype: This may arise from a read error, as a much more abundant clone is one base away. The gene calls are TRBV6-2 or TRBV6-3 and TRBJ2-1; perhaps TRBD2 as D (5 bases). There are 15 residues in the CDR3. CDR1 is MNHEY, CDR2 SVGEGT, per germline. The V end was cut by 6 bases, the J end by 3 bases, with 15 bases between. The CDR3 protein is CASREDGLSYNEQFF. In DNA, the CDR3 is TGTGCCAGCAGAGAGGACGGACTCAGCTACAATGAGCAGTTCTTC.

Note on this clonotype: A much larger clone differs from this one at a single base, so this may be a read error. CDR3 sequence reads: CATSGSTRSFEQFF. The CDR3 DNA reads as TGTGCCACCAGTGGCTCGACTAGGTCATTCGAGCAGTTCTTC. The chain recombines TRBV24-1 with TRBJ2-1; TRBD2 might be the D (6 bases). Germline V lookup: CDR1 KGHDR, CDR2 SFDVKD. The ends were cut back, 5 bases at V and 10 bases at J, with 17 bases in the middle. This CDR3 comprises 14 residues.

The chain combines TRBV2 with TRBJ1-5; TRBD1 might be the D (6 bases). The CDR3 totals 13 residues. CDR1 is SNHLY, CDR2 FYNNEI, per germline. The V end lost 5 bases, the J end lost 6 bases, and 11 bases lay between the germline ends. CDR3 bases: TGTGCCAGCAGTTTACAGGGTGCTCAGCCCCAGCATTTT. Protein sequence: CASSLQGAQPQHF. Together with reference TRBV2 and TRBJ1-5, the CDR3 gives the full variable domain: EPEVTQTPSHQVTQMGQEVILRCVPISNHLYFYWYRQILGQKVEFLVSFYNNEISEKSEIFDDQFSVERPDGSNFTLKIRSTKLEDSAMYFCASSLQGAQPQHFGDGTRLSIL.

This clonotype came up many times. The rearrangement joins TRBV7-2 to TRBJ2-4, with a weak D call TRBD2 (7 bases). Germline V gene lookup returns CDR1 SGHTA and CDR2 FQGNSA. Deletions cut 1 base from V and 1 base from J, with 17 bases between. The CDR3 sequence is 18 residues long. CDR3 amino acids: CASSLGARGGRAKNIQYF. In nucleotides, the CDR3 is TGTGCCAGCAGCTTAGGGGCTAGGGGGGGAAGGGCCAAAAACATTCAGTACTTC.

As for this clonotype: A much larger clonotype is one base distant, so this may be a read error. The chain joins TRBV6-1 to TRBJ2-5; D is possibly TRBD1 or TRBD2 (5 bases each). This CDR3 is built from 14 residues. Between the trimmed V and J ends, which lost 4 bases and 11 bases, there was a span of 20 bases. Germline V CDR1 and CDR2: MNHNS, SASEGT. The CDR3 spells CASSVSVGEHEQYF. The CDR3 coding sequence is TGTGCCAGCAGTGTAAGTGTGGGGGAACATGAGCAGTACTTC.

This clonotype was counted once. This clone may be a read error of a much larger clone one base away. The rearrangement joins TRBV11-2 to TRBJ2-5, with D possibly TRBD1 on 6 matching bases. The end of the DNA is better explained by TRBJ2-7, so the J call may be wrong. CDR3 size: 15 residues. Germline values: CDR1 SGHAT, CDR2 FQNNGV. The CDR3 reads CASSSTGSRRDEQYF. The CDR3, as DNA: TGTGCCAGCAGCTCCACAGGGAGTCGTCGGGACGAGCAGTACTTC.

This clonotype turned up a few times. This chain uses TRBV30 with TRBJ2-1; 8 bases match TRBD2. V trimming: 0 bases; J trimming: 6 bases; junction bases outside the gene matches: 7. The CDR3 has 15 amino acids. Germline V gene data show CDR1 as GTSNPN and CDR2 as SVGIG (reference sequence). The CDR3 nucleotides read TGTGCCTGGAGTGTACACGGACTAGCCCTCAATGAGCAGTTCTTC. Translating it yields CAWSVHGLALNEQFF.

This clonotype has more than one count but fewer than ten. The chain employs TRBV28 and TRBJ2-3; TRBD2 matches at 8 bases. This CDR3 spans 15 amino acids. The germline V gene has CDR1 MDHEN and CDR2 SYDVKM. Losses at the gene ends were 5 bases for V and 6 bases for J; bases not matched to a gene: 10. The CDR3 reads CASSLGSGGYDTQYF. The CDR3 DNA reads TGTGCCAGCAGTCTCGGAAGCGGGGGTTACGATACGCAGTATTTT.

This chain joins TRBV13 and TRBJ1-1; the D gene is possibly TRBD1 (6 bases). The CDR3 covers 11 residues. The ends were cut back, 3 bases at V and 11 bases at J, with 10 bases in the middle. From germline, CDR1 is PRHDT and CDR2 FYEKMQ (reference sequence). The CDR3 is CASSFSGDAFF. DNA for the CDR3: TGTGCCAGCAGCTTTTCAGGGGACGCTTTCTTT.

Many counts were recorded for this clonotype. This chain uses TRBV20-1 with TRBJ2-7; 11 bases match TRBD2. V lost 5 bases and J lost 2; bases outside the gene matches: 14. Germline CDR1 is DFQATT and CDR2 is SNEGSKA (reference sequence). There are 17 residues in the CDR3. CDR3 sequence (DNA): TGCAGTGCTTACACCTCGATGACTAGCGGGGCGACCTACGAGCAGTACTTC. Its protein product is CSAYTSMTSGATYEQYF.

This clonotype was counted at least ten times. This CDR3 reads CSAKTLAGGGDTQYF. The CDR3 DNA is TGCAGTGCGAAAACCCTAGCGGGGGGAGGGGATACGCAGTATTTT. This chain joins TRBV20-1 and TRBJ2-3, with TRBD2 identical over 11 bases. The CDR3 is 15 amino acids. Germline V CDR1 and CDR2: DFQATT, SNEGSKA (reference sequence). Trimming at V came to 6 bases and at J to 6 bases, leaving 11 bases not matched to a gene.

With regard to this clonotype: A much larger clone lies a single base off, so this may be a read error. This chain links TRBV20-1 with TRBJ1-2, with no clear D. The V gene's germline CDR1 is DFQATT and CDR2 SNEGSKA (reference sequence). V lost 2 bases and J 7 bases, leaving 14 bases between the germline ends. The CDR3 is 13 amino acids. CDR3 in amino acids: CSARNQVNPGYTF. The DNA for the CDR3 is TGCAGTGCTAGAAATCAGGTTAATCCTGGCTACACCTTC.

There are many counts of this clonotype. The chain joins TRBV3-1 to TRBJ2-5, with D hard to call. The ends were cut back, 1 base at V and 2 bases at J, with 8 bases in the middle. The CDR3 is 14 residues long. CDR1 is LGHDT, CDR2 YNNKEL, per germline (reference sequence). CDR3 sequence (DNA): TGTGCCAGCAGCCAAGGGATAGGGCAAGAGACCCAGTACTTC. This translates into CASSQGIGQETQYF.

About this clonotype itself: A much larger clone sits a single nucleotide away, making a read error possible. The chain employs TRBV7-6 and TRBJ2-1; TRBD1 matches 7 bases. CDR1 is SGHVS, CDR2 FNYEAQ, per germline. V was pared by 1 base and J by 13 bases, with 13 bases of the junction left unmatched. The CDR3 runs to 15 residues. The CDR3 DNA is TGTGCCAGCAGCTTAGGGACAGGACTCCAAGAGACCCAGTTCTTC. This translates into CASSLGTGLQETQFF.